This T cell receptor beta chain was profiled in a study of cytomegalovirus exposure and HLA in healthy donors. The study, taken as a whole, reports: Judged likely to be a sequencing artifact was a cluster of highly shared sequence variants. Later analysis identified a missense DCLRE1C variant that was linked to TCR beta V- and J-gene trimming. CMV serostatus alone was available as immune exposure information. Altogether, 170 or so TCR beta chains were recorded as cytomegalovirus-associated.

Researchers ran the PCR with 60 Vbeta and 13 Jbeta primers. Measured with immunoSEQ multiplex PCR; TCRdb has only the in-frame clones, and not every one. The data show approximately 79,000 clones, over 75% seen once. Worth noting for this clone: No antigen is known for it.

This CDR3 is 13 amino acids long. Losses at the gene ends were 8 bases for V and 1 base for J; bases not matched to a gene: 0. The germline gives CDR1 MGHRA, CDR2 YSYEKL. The gene calls are TRBV4-1 and TRBJ1-5; 9 nucleotides agree with TRBD1. Material for sequencing was PBMCs. The clonotype comes from a boy younger than 18 in good health and CMV-seronegative. For the CDR3, the DNA is TGCGCCAGCGGACAGGGGAGCAATCAGCCCCAGCATTTT. Amino acid sequence: CASGQGSNQPQHF.